This T cell receptor beta chain originates from a study of blood T cell repertoires in COVID-19. About the study: PBMCs, B-cell-depleted T cells, or T cells were the source of the cDNA or gDNA that made up the material.

Repertoires were generated with immunoSEQ multiplex PCR, while TCRdb's copy carries only in-frame clones and drops some. The sample comprises around 40,000 clones, 80% of which are singletons, and roughly 35% rests with the top ten. Deletions cut 0 bases from V and 1 base from J, with 10 bases between. CDR3 length: 17 residues. Germline V CDR1 and CDR2: MNHEY, SVGEGT. Sequenced: peripheral blood. The gene calls are TRBV6-2 or TRBV6-3 and TRBJ2-6, with TRBD1 as a possible D gene (5 bases). The clonotype originates from a man older than 75 with active or convalescent COVID-19. DNA of the CDR3: TGTGCCAGCAGTTACTCGAACAGGCAATCTGGGGCCAACGTCCTGACTTTC. It yields the protein CASSYSNRQSGANVLTF.